This TCR beta chain is drawn from a study of CD8 T cells in ankylosing spondylitis. Each CDR3 protein gets one entry after TCRdb re-called the 5' RACE reads with MiXCR. The table includes around 250,000 distinct CDR3 sequences, 32% detected once. The CDR3 sequence is 13 residues long. Trimming removed 3 bases from V and 6 bases from J; junction bases left unmatched: 5. Looked up from germline, CDR1 is DFQATT and CDR2 is SNEGSKA (reference sequence). The J gene is TRBJ2-1, the V gene TRBV20-1; TRBD1 matches at 7 bases. Sample: blood, either unsorted or a sorted T cell fraction (not recorded which). This receptor was taken from a male donor with ankylosing spondylitis or in good health (not recorded which). As DNA, the CDR3 is TGCAGTGCTAGGACAGGGTCGGCCAATGAGCAGTTCTTC. It yields the protein CSARTGSANEQFF.